These 27 T cell receptor beta chains were all obtained from the same sample, sequenced in a study of T cell clusters in autoimmune cytopenias. TRB amplification used approximately 0.25 ug of peripheral blood genomic DNA. TRB rearrangements were amplified by touch-down multiplex PCR with mixed TRB-A/B primers. TCRdb reprocessed the multiplex PCR reads and keeps a single row for each CDR3 protein, giving no DNA. The sample features 8,800 or so distinct CDR3 sequences, with roughly 3% in its top ten. Sequencing was performed on peripheral blood. These receptors all come from a human donor with an autoimmune cytopenia or autoimmune hepatitis (not recorded which).

This clonotype is labeled medium-sized based on frequency. The chain recombines TRBV12-3 or TRBV12-4 with TRBJ1-3. This CDR3 has 12 amino acids. CDR3 amino acids: CASSLLGNTIYF.

This clonotype is classed as medium-sized by frequency. CDR3 protein: CASSYRGVGGYTF. This chain uses TRBV6-5 with TRBJ1-2; there is no DNA to check the TCRdb D call of TRBD1. The length of the CDR3 is 13 residues. Germline values: CDR1 MNHEY, CDR2 SVGAGI.

The chain recombines TRBV20-1 with TRBJ2-3; with no DNA, the TCRdb D assignment of TRBD2 cannot be verified. Germline V lookup: CDR1 DFQATT, CDR2 SNEGSKA (reference sequence). The length of the CDR3 is 13 residues. CDR3 sequence reads: CSASGGAVDTQYF.

By frequency, this clonotype is medium-sized (0.01 to 0.1%). The V call is TRBV30, the J call TRBJ1-6; absent DNA, TCRdb's TRBD1 call cannot be checked. CDR3 size: 14 residues. The germline CDR1 and CDR2 sequences are GTSNPN and SVGIG (reference sequence). The CDR3 here is CAWKGQHHNSPLHF.

This clonotype ranks as medium-sized in terms of frequency. The chain employs TRBV30 and TRBJ1-5. The CDR3 contains 12 residues. Germline loops: CDR1 GTSNPN, CDR2 SVGIG (reference sequence). The CDR3 sequence: CAWSAGSQPQHF.

The chain uses TRBV18 and TRBJ2-1. The CDR3 runs 13 residues. The germline V gene encodes CDR1 KGHSH and CDR2 LQKENI. CDR3 sequence reads: CASFQSSYNEQFF. The full variable domain, with the rest looked up from reference TRBV18 and TRBJ2-1, is NAGVMQNPRHLVRRRGQEARLRCSPMKGHSHVYWYRQLPEEGLKFMVYLQKENIIDESGMPKERFSAEFPKEGPSILRIQQVVRGDSAAYFCASFQSSYNEQFFGPGTRLTVL.

This clonotype counts as medium-sized by frequency. The CDR3 sequence: CSVEDLSGAGANVLTF. The chain has TRBV29-1 and TRBJ2-6; no DNA is available, so the TRBD1 call from TCRdb remains unchecked. Looked up from germline, CDR1 is SQVTM and CDR2 is ANQGSEA. CDR3 length equals 16 residues.

Measured by frequency, this clonotype is medium-sized. The chain is built from TRBV29-1 and TRBJ2-1. This CDR3 has 14 residues. Germline assignment: CDR1 SQVTM and CDR2 ANQGSEA. CDR3 sequence: CSVEDRASYNEQFF.

V gene TRBV14 combines with J gene TRBJ2-3. The CDR3 consists of 13 residues. Germline CDR1 reads SGHDN; CDR2 reads FVKESK. CDR3 sequence: CASSQDATDTQYF.

This clonotype registers medium-sized (0.01 to 0.1%) by frequency. The chain is built from TRBV6-4 and TRBJ1-4. CDR1 is MRHNA and CDR2 is SNTAGT in the germline V gene. The CDR3 extends over 15 amino acids. CDR3: CASIETYPTNEKLFF.

V and J are TRBV28 and TRBJ1-6. The germline CDR1 and CDR2 sequences are MDHEN and SYDVKM. The CDR3 contains 15 residues. CDR3 protein: CASSFANSYNSPLHF.

The chain joins TRBV11-2 to TRBJ2-1; the D call of TRBD2 rests on TCRdb alone, since no DNA is present to check it. CDR1 SGHAT and CDR2 FQNNGV come from the germline V gene. CDR3 length: 15 amino acids. CDR3: CASSLGLAGVDEQFF.

This chain connects TRBV7-9 to TRBJ2-7; TCRdb outputs TRBD1, but without DNA this stays unchecked. Looked up from germline, CDR1 is SEHNR and CDR2 is FQNEAQ (reference sequence). CDR3 length: 12 amino acids. The CDR3 sequence: CAISTGLYEQYF.

Judged by frequency, this clonotype is medium-sized. The CDR3 here is CATSSGADTQYF. The chain has TRBV6-2 or TRBV6-3 and TRBJ2-3; TCRdb indicates TRBD1, and absent DNA this call remains unverified. There are 12 residues in the CDR3. Germline V CDR1 and CDR2: MNHEY, SVGEGT.

The CDR3 region is CATSEGHSYNEQFF. V is TRBV24-1 and J is TRBJ2-1. Looked up from germline, CDR1 is KGHDR and CDR2 is SFDVKD. The CDR3 extends over 14 amino acids.

Measured by frequency, this clonotype is medium-sized. V gene TRBV20-1 combines with J gene TRBJ2-3; TCRdb gives TRBD1 as the D gene, but with no DNA this cannot be confirmed. Looked up from germline, CDR1 is DFQATT and CDR2 is SNEGSKA (reference sequence). CDR3 size: 14 residues. CDR3 amino acids: CSARWDRVPDTQYF.

This chain joins TRBV20-1 and TRBJ1-6; the TCRdb D gene call, TRBD1, has no DNA to confirm it. Looked up from germline, CDR1 is DFQATT and CDR2 is SNEGSKA (reference sequence). This CDR3 region has 17 residues. The CDR3 sequence is CSARDPGQGMANSPLHF.

CDR3 amino acids: CASSEGDTEWSEQFF. V usage is TRBV6-1 and J usage is TRBJ2-1; TCRdb lists TRBD1, though no DNA is available to test this call. Germline values: CDR1 MNHNS, CDR2 SASEGT. The CDR3 covers 15 residues.

This clonotype is identified as medium-sized from frequency. The rearrangement uses TRBV19 and TRBJ2-1; TCRdb indicates TRBD1, and absent DNA this call remains unverified. The CDR3 totals 13 residues. Germline V gives CDR1 LNHDA, CDR2 SQIVND (reference sequence). The CDR3: CASSPSPGNEQFF.

Judged by frequency, this clonotype is medium-sized. The V and J genes are TRBV6-5 and TRBJ2-5; TCRdb gives TRBD2 as the D gene, but with no DNA this cannot be confirmed. Germline V gene data show CDR1 as MNHEY and CDR2 as SVGAGI. CDR3 length: 13 amino acids. CDR3 loop: CASRTSGQETQYF.

The chain couples TRBV5-1 to TRBJ2-5. The CDR3 consists of 14 residues. Per the germline V gene, CDR1 is SGHRS and CDR2 is YFSETQ. The CDR3 loop is CASRIRAAQETQYF.

This sequence joins TRBV20-1 and TRBJ1-2; TCRdb selects TRBD1, and the lack of DNA leaves this call unchecked. Germline-derived CDR1 and CDR2 are DFQATT and SNEGSKA (reference sequence). CDR3 length: 13 residues. Here the CDR3 reads CSASFVGAGGYTF.

This clonotype is classed as medium-sized by frequency. The chain employs TRBV7-6 and TRBJ2-5; TCRdb lists TRBD2, though no DNA is available to test this call. The CDR3 spans 18 residues. Looked up from germline, CDR1 is SGHVS and CDR2 is FNYEAQ. CDR3 amino acids: CASSPRPPSGTAQETQYF.

The genes are TRBV10-1 and TRBJ2-1. The germline gives CDR1 WNHNN, CDR2 SYGVQD (reference sequence). This CDR3 is 12 amino acids long. The CDR3 loop is CASRRGNNEQFF.

Frequency places this clonotype as medium-sized. The J gene is TRBJ1-3, the V gene TRBV15. Germline CDR1 and CDR2: LNHNV and YYDKDF (reference sequence). CDR3 length: 11 amino acids. The CDR3 spells CATSRGDTIYF.

The V and J genes are TRBV28 and TRBJ2-6; TCRdb indicates TRBD1, and absent DNA this call remains unverified. From germline, CDR1 is MDHEN and CDR2 SYDVKM. The CDR3 totals 15 residues. The CDR3 sequence is CASQPDSPGANVLTF.

The V call is TRBV5-1, the J call TRBJ1-4. CDR1 is SGHRS and CDR2 is YFSETQ in the germline V gene. The CDR3 spans 14 residues. The CDR3 here is CASSLEGRNEKLFF.